One T cell receptor (beta chain) is described in this entry. This specimen comes from a study of T cells in Graves' hyperthyroidism and ophthalmopathy. TCR beta CDR3 region amplification was performed from RNA transcripts. The TCR CDR3 first-round RT-PCR relied on the HTBI primer set. TCRdb reprocessed the multiplex PCR reads via MiXCR and lists one record per CDR3 protein. The data hold about 400,000 distinct CDR3 sequences, with approximately 25% observed a single time. Sequencing input: blood. This TCR was sampled from a man between 45 and 60 years old with Graves' hyperthyroidism.

The CDR3: CASSRAGVAFF. The CDR3 DNA reads TGTGCCAGCAGCCGGGCGGGGGTGGCTTTCTTT. The rearrangement links TRBV14 to TRBJ1-1; D might be TRBD1 (5 bases). The CDR3 has 11 amino acids. Per the germline V gene, CDR1 is SGHDN and CDR2 is FVKESK. V lost 4 bases to trimming and J lost 11 bases, with 11 bases between them.